This T cell receptor beta chain was identified during a study of T cells after yellow fever vaccination (dated by TCRdb to between 2019 and 2020). Looking at the study overall: The SMART-Seq v4 Ultra Low Input RNA kit was used to prepare libraries from fractions with low cell numbers. To track T-cell clones before and after primary and booster YFV17D yellow fever vaccination, bulk TCR alpha and beta repertoires were sequenced longitudinally. Two healthy male donors made up the cohort, one aged 18 to 30 years and the other aged 30 to 39 years. Blood samples were taken at several timepoints before and after primary and secondary immunization, and bulk PBMC replicates and cell subsets were isolated.

From the cysteine through the phenylalanine, the CDR3 covers 16 amino acids. Only the CDR3 part of the read is kept: 48 bases, read in frame from the first base. For CDR1 and CDR2, the germline V gene lists KGHSH and LQKENI. Summary of the overall study and its limitations: After the booster, most of the clones that had expanded following primary vaccination were detected again (about 95% of CD4 and around nine tenths of CD8), which suggests that memory was broadly maintained. A small share of clonotypes occurred in both CD4 and CD8 compartments, likely arising from convergent recombination. Because the study included only a couple of donors, the extent to which the findings can be generalized is limited. FACS-sorted repertoires could contain abundant contaminating clonotypes from the bulk population, so computational filtering was required. Compared with the primary T-cell response, the secondary T-cell response was weaker but faster, peaking on day 5 rather than day 15.

What the treatment or condition label conveys for this sample: live attenuated yellow fever vaccine strain. Two biological replicates of bulk PBMCs were collected at each blood-draw timepoint. PBMCs were isolated from peripheral blood using a standard Ficoll-Paque protocol. RNA was extracted with TriZol from bulk PBMCs, CD4 and CD8 fractions, and dextramer-positive and dextramer-negative fractions. Sequencing was carried out with an Illumina NovaSeq 6000. TCR cDNA was synthesized by 5'RACE template switching, which introduced a universal primer site and unique molecular identifiers. cDNA synthesis was primed from both the TCR alpha and TCR beta constant segments. Libraries were amplified in two PCR steps, with sample barcodes and sequencing adapters added in the second step. Sequencing of libraries was done on Illumina HiSeq 2500 (2x100 bp) or NovaSeq (2x150 bp). As for the original processing: Demultiplexing of reads and collapsing into UMI consensus sequences were performed with MIGEC, and V(D)J alignment was carried out with MiXCR. Vaccine-responding clonotypes were identified with edgeR using replicate PBMC samples, with FDR below 0.01 and a log2 fold change above 5 up to day 15 being required. Bulk clonotypes were assigned CD4 or CD8 identity according to which sequenced CD4 or CD8 repertoire held them at higher abundance. The public reads were quality trimmed at Q25 with fastp and then assembled into clones with MiXCR by TCRdb, keeping productive beta chains. A single entry per CDR3 protein holds the most common genes and DNA from its merged rows. These V and J calls are TCRdb output, not the study's own analysis. The sample table shows 310,000 or so distinct CDR3 sequences, and less than 4.5% are seen once. The ten largest clones add up to around 22% of the sample.

In this sample, this clonotype turned up many times. Its target antigen remains unknown. Its ends do not fully match the called genes, so a read error is possible. Specimen: PBMCs, collected on the day of the yellow fever booster vaccination. The sequence was obtained from a man younger than 35 who received the YFV17D yellow fever vaccine. This receptor chain uses TRBV18 and TRBJ2-1, and TRBD2 matches 8 of the central bases. The bases are TGTGCCAGCTCCCCACTTAGCGGGGCCTCCTACAATGAGCAGTTCTTC. This yields the protein CASSPLSGASYNEQFF.